A single sample is the source of the 12 T cell receptor beta chains below, sequenced in a study of blood T cell repertoires in COVID-19. Method: immunoSEQ multiplex PCR; TCRdb's copy keeps in-frame clones and lacks some. The repertoire holds 60,000 to 70,000 clones, with around 90% as singletons. Sequenced sample: peripheral blood. The receptors stem from a human donor in a cohort sampled during active COVID-19.

The V and J genes are TRBV5-4 and TRBJ1-1, with D hard to call. The CDR3 runs to 15 residues. Deletions cut 4 bases from V and 3 bases from J, with 16 bases between. In germline, CDR1 is SGHNT, CDR2 YYREEE (reference sequence). CDR3 in amino acids: CASSPMIHGHTEAFF. The CDR3 DNA reads TGTGCCAGCAGCCCGATGATTCATGGGCACACTGAAGCTTTCTTT. Filled out from reference TRBV5-4 and TRBJ1-1, the complete variable domain reads ETGVTQSPTHLIKTRGQQVTLRCSSQSGHNTVSWYQQALGQGPQFIFQYYREEENGRGNFPPRFSGLQFPNYSSELNVNALELDDSALYLCASSPMIHGHTEAFFGQGTRLTVV.

The V gene is TRBV27, the J gene TRBJ2-3, with 7 bases fitting TRBD2. V lost 6 bases and J lost 6; bases outside the gene matches: 24. Germline V gene sequence: CDR1 MNHEY, CDR2 SMNVEV (reference sequence). This CDR3 spans 19 amino acids. CDR3 loop: CASRTLLAPRPLDKDTQYF. CDR3 DNA: TGTGCCAGCAGGACCTTACTAGCGCCGAGGCCCCTTGACAAGGATACGCAGTATTTT.

J is TRBJ2-2 and V is TRBV28; TRBD2 might be the D (5 bases). Trimming left V 5 bases short and J 7 bases short, with 8 bases between. Germline V gene sequence: CDR1 MDHEN, CDR2 SYDVKM. The CDR3 is 12 amino acids. Here the CDR3 reads CASSLGIGELFF. The CDR3 nucleotides are TGTGCCAGCAGTCTCGGGATCGGGGAGCTGTTTTTT.

V gene TRBV4-1 combines with J gene TRBJ2-2, with a tentative D call TRBD1 (6 bases). The germline gives CDR1 MGHRA, CDR2 YSYEKL. This CDR3 has 16 residues. Trimming took 2 bases from V and 7 from J, leaving 17 bases between them. This CDR3 reads CASSQRSPGDGGELFF. CDR3 sequence (DNA): TGCGCCAGCAGCCAAAGGAGTCCAGGGGATGGCGGGGAGCTGTTTTTT.

The rearrangement joins TRBV28 to TRBJ2-5, with TRBD1 identical over 9 bases. The CDR3 runs 15 residues. Trimming cost V 6 bases and J 3 bases; bases outside gene matches: 8. Germline CDR1 MDHEN, CDR2 SYDVKM. The CDR3: CASRMTGTGKETQYF. CDR3 bases: TGTGCCAGCAGAATGACCGGGACAGGGAAAGAGACCCAGTACTTC. Looking up the rest from reference TRBV28 and TRBJ2-5 gives the full variable domain: DVKVTQSSRYLVKRTGEKVFLECVQDMDHENMFWYRQDPGLGLRLIYFSYDVKMKEKGDIPEGYSVSREKKERFSLILESASTNQTSMYLCASRMTGTGKETQYFGPGTRLLVL.

The chain joins TRBV18 to TRBJ2-7; a weak D match, TRBD2 (5 bases). V was pared by 9 bases and J by 0 bases, with 18 bases between. Looked up from germline, CDR1 is KGHSH and CDR2 is LQKENI. The CDR3 is 15 residues long. The CDR3 region is CASFLERGNSYEQYF. CDR3 DNA sequence: TGTGCCAGTTTTTTGGAGCGAGGGAACTCCTACGAGCAGTACTTC.

This rearrangement joins TRBV7-9 to TRBJ2-1; 11 nucleotides agree with TRBD2. CDR3 length equals 14 residues. Germline V gives CDR1 SEHNR, CDR2 FQNEAQ (reference sequence). Trimming took 6 bases from V and 6 from J; bases not matched to a gene: 4. The CDR3 DNA reads TGTGCCAGCAGACTAGCGGGGGCTATCAATGAGCAGTTCTTC. Amino acid sequence: CASRLAGAINEQFF.

CDR3 nucleotides: TGTGCCAGTAGTCGACCCGGGACTAGCTTTAACGAGCAGTACTTC. Translated, it gives CASSRPGTSFNEQYF. V usage is TRBV19 and J usage is TRBJ2-7; TRBD2 matches at 9 bases. This CDR3 has 15 amino acids. J was trimmed by 5 bases and V by 5 bases; bases with no gene match: 10. From germline, CDR1 is LNHDA and CDR2 SQIVND (reference sequence).

The count of this clone is one. The genes are TRBV6-5 and TRBJ2-3; the D gene is possibly TRBD1 (6 bases). The CDR3 totals 14 residues. V lost 5 bases, J lost 3 bases, and 12 bases lay in between. Germline V CDR1 and CDR2: MNHEY, SVGAGI. CDR3 region: CASSSSGATDTQYF. Here the CDR3 DNA reads TGTGCCAGCAGTAGCTCAGGGGCGACAGATACGCAGTATTTT.

This clone has more than one count but fewer than ten. This chain's CDR3 is CASSQGGQREGRRFF. The CDR3 nucleotides are TGTGCCAGCAGCCAAGGGGGGCAGCGGGAGGGCCGGCGGTTCTTC. The J gene is TRBJ2-1, the V gene TRBV4-2; TRBD2 matches at 10 bases. The CDR3 sequence is 15 residues long. Trimming removed 1 base from V and 15 bases from J; junction bases left unmatched: 12. Germline lookup yields CDR1 LGHNA and CDR2 YNFKEQ.

The chain employs TRBV13 and TRBJ1-6; 12 positions agree with TRBD1. V shed 6 bases, J shed 7 bases, and the junction held 22 bases outside the gene matches. Germline V CDR1 and CDR2: PRHDT, FYEKMQ (reference sequence). This CDR3 spans 21 amino acids. This CDR3 is CASRLLRLGQGAARANSPLHF. The CDR3 DNA follows: TGTGCCAGCAGACTCCTCCGTCTGGGACAGGGGGCCGCTAGAGCAAATTCACCCCTCCACTTT.

The gene calls are TRBV7-2 and TRBJ2-7; 14 positions agree with TRBD2. Germline V gene lookup returns CDR1 SGHTA and CDR2 FQGNSA. V lost 5 bases to trimming and J lost 4 bases; unmatched junction nucleotides: 10. This CDR3 is 17 amino acids long. The CDR3 protein is CASSGGLAGARGYEQYF. CDR3 DNA: TGTGCCAGCAGCGGGGGACTAGCGGGGGCCCGGGGATACGAGCAGTACTTC.